These T cell receptor beta chains were read from a single sample in a study of human T cells and chemical hapten exposure. TCRdb itself ran the RACE reads through MiXCR, one entry per CDR3 protein. The table lists under 200,000 distinct CDR3 sequences, approximately 14% of them singletons. The sample was whole blood, taken in connection with sensitization to the hapten diphenylcyclopropenone (DPC). These receptors came from a woman aged 25 to 45 with alopecia areata. Some clones in this sample may be carry-over from other donors' samples. The CDR3 runs from the conserved cysteine through the conserved F or W. D genes are given only for firm matches. Expanded clones are given a class, and other clones once, few, many or no size at all.

>TRBJ2-6|NA|TRBV4-2|NA
CASSHVLRDGGANVLTF
TGTGCCAGCAGCCATGTCCTCAGGGACGGTGGGGCCAACGTCCTGACTTTC
>TRBJ2-5|TRBD2|TRBV7-6|few
CASSFRASSGRQETQYF
TGTGCCAGCAGCTTTAGGGCCAGTAGCGGGAGACAAGAGACCCAGTACTTC
>TRBJ1-1|NA|TRBV29-1|few
CSVVRPGDTEAFF
TGCAGCGTTGTCCGCCCAGGGGACACTGAAGCTTTCTTT
>TRBJ1-2|NA|TRBV14|few
CASSQGWAGASYGYTF
TGTGCCAGCAGCCAAGGATGGGCGGGGGCGAGCTATGGCTACACCTTC
>TRBJ1-3|NA|TRBV5-1|few
CASSLSGPTSGNTIYF
TGCGCCAGCAGCTTGTCTGGACCTACCTCTGGAAACACCATATATTTT
>TRBJ2-6|NA|TRBV4-1|many
CASSQDSGVGANVLTF
TGCGCCAGCAGCCAAGATTCGGGAGTTGGGGCCAACGTCCTGACTTTC
>TRBJ1-1|NA|TRBV10-3|many
CAITSQGNTEAFF
TGTGCCATCACGTCACAGGGGAACACTGAAGCTTTCTTT
>TRBJ2-1|TRBD1|TRBV12-5|NA
CASGLAGTDNNEQFF
TGTGCTAGTGGTTTGGCCGGGACAGATAACAATGAGCAGTTCTTC
>TRBJ1-4|NA|TRBV7-9|few
CASSPGGRMIEKLFF
TGTGCCAGCAGCCCGGGGGGGCGCATGATTGAAAAACTGTTTTTT
>TRBJ2-3|NA|TRBV28|many
CASQRVTQYF
TGTGCCAGCCAACGTGTTACGCAGTATTTT
>TRBJ1-4|NA|TRBV2|NA
CASSEVLEKLFF
TGTGCCAGCAGTGAGGTCCTCGAAAAACTGTTTTTT
>TRBJ2-1|NA|TRBV7-9|few
CASSFVGGRTYNEQFF
TGTGCCAGCAGCTTTGTAGGGGGTAGAACGTACAATGAGCAGTTCTTC
>TRBJ1-1|NA|TRBV6-6|NA
CASSSTIGGNTEAFF
TGTGCCAGCAGTTCTACGATCGGGGGAAACACTGAAGCTTTCTTT
>TRBJ2-2|NA|TRBV7-2|few
CASSWGTRTGELFF
TGTGCCAGCAGCTGGGGTACGCGCACCGGGGAGCTGTTTTTT
>TRBJ2-2|NA|TRBV6-1|NA
CASSGLDRWSGELFF
TGTGCCAGCAGTGGATTAGATAGATGGTCCGGGGAGCTGTTTTTT
>TRBJ2-3|TRBD1|TRBV19|few
CASSMGQGVSDTQYF
TGTGCCAGTAGTATGGGACAGGGGGTCTCAGATACGCAGTATTTT
>TRBJ2-7|TRBD1|TRBV11-2|NA
CASSFNRGDEQYF
TGTGCCAGCAGCTTTAACAGGGGGGACGAGCAGTACTTC
>TRBJ1-5|NA|TRBV20-1|NA
CSASTAGERSNQPQHF
TGCAGTGCTAGTACGGCAGGGGAAAGGAGCAATCAGCCCCAGCATTTT
>TRBJ2-5|NA|TRBV7-2|NA
CASSRAETQYF
TGTGCCAGCAGCCGGGCAGAGACCCAGTACTTC
>TRBJ2-2|NA|TRBV4-3|NA
CASSNRTRPRNTGELFF
TGCGCCAGCAGCAACCGGACTCGCCCCCGGAACACCGGGGAGCTGTTTTTT
>TRBJ2-6|NA|TRBV27|few
CASKLRSGANVLTF
TGTGCCAGCAAATTGAGGTCTGGGGCCAACGTCCTGACTTTC
>TRBJ2-7|NA|TRBV21-1|NA
CASSKEFRDRVYEQYF
TGTGCCAGCAGCAAAGAATTCCGGGACAGGGTTTACGAGCAGTACTTC
>TRBJ1-1|NA|TRBV28|NA
CASSLAQNTEAFF
TGTGCCAGCAGTCTAGCCCAGAACACTGAAGCTTTCTTT
>TRBJ1-2|TRBD1|TRBV11-2|many
CASSSGQGKYGYTF
TGTGCCAGCAGCTCCGGACAGGGGAAGTATGGCTACACCTTC
>TRBJ2-5|NA|TRBV4-3|NA
CASSQDPSLGSAAKETQYF
TGCGCCAGCAGCCAAGACCCCAGTTTAGGTTCAGCGGCAAAAGAGACCCAGTACTTC
>TRBJ2-2|TRBD1|TRBV4-3|NA
CASSLTQGEAAGELFF
TGCGCCAGCAGCCTGACACAGGGGGAAGCCGCCGGGGAGCTGTTTTTT
>TRBJ2-3|TRBD2|TRBV5-1|NA
CASGRAGGSYSTDTQYF
TGCGCCAGCGGAAGAGCGGGGGGCTCATACTCCACAGATACGCAGTATTTT
>TRBJ2-7|TRBD1|TRBV27|NA
CASRRTGGVYEQYF
TGTGCCAGCAGACGTACAGGGGGCGTCTACGAGCAGTACTTC
>TRBJ2-7|TRBD1|TRBV19|few
CASSPRGTDYEQYF
TGTGCCAGTAGTCCCAGAGGGACAGACTACGAGCAGTACTTC
>TRBJ2-1|NA|TRBV7-8|few
CASSLGRGHNEQFF
TGTGCCAGCAGCTTAGGTCGGGGGCACAATGAGCAGTTCTTC
>TRBJ1-5|NA|TRBV29-1|NA
CGVDGGDNQPQHF
TGCGGCGTTGATGGGGGTGACAATCAGCCCCAGCATTTT